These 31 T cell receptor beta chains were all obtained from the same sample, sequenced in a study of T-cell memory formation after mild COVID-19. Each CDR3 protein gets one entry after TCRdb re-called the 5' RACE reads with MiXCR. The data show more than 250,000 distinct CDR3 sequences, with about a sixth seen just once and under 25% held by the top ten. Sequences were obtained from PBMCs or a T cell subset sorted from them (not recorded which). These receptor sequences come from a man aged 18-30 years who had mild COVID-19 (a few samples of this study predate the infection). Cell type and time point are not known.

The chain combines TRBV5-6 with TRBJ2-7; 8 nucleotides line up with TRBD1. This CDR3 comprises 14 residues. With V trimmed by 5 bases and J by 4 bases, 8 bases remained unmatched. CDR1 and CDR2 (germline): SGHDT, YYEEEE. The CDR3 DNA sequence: TGTGCCAGCAGTTCCGGACAGGGTTGGTACGAGCAGTACTTC. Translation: CASSSGQGWYEQYF.

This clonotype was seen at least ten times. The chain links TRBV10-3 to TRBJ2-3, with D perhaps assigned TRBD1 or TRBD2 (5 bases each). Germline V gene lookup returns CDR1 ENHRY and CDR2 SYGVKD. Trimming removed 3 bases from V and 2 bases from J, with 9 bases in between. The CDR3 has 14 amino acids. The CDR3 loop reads CAISEWGYTDTQYF. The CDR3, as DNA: TGTGCCATCAGTGAATGGGGGTACACAGATACGCAGTATTTT.

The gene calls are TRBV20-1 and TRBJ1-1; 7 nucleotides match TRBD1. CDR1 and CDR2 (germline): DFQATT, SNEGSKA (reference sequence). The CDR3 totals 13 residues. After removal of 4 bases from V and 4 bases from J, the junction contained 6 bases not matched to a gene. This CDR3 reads CSAIRQGGTEAFF. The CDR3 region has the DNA TGCAGTGCTATTCGACAGGGAGGCACTGAAGCTTTCTTT.

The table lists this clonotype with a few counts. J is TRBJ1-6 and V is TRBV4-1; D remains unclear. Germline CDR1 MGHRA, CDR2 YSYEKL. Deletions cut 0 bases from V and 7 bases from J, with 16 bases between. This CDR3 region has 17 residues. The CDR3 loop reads CASSQDSDSGWNSPLHF. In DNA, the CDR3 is TGCGCCAGCAGCCAAGATAGCGACTCGGGGTGGAATTCACCCCTCCACTTT.

The CDR3 sequence: CASSLGQGEWETQYF. The CDR3 nucleotides are TGTGCCAGCAGCTTGGGACAGGGGGAGTGGGAGACCCAGTACTTC. The chain has TRBV11-3 and TRBJ2-5, with 11 bases lining up with TRBD1. Germline V gene data show CDR1 as SGHNT and CDR2 as YENEEA. The CDR3 is made up of 15 amino acids. The trim removed 3 bases at V and 5 bases at J, leaving 5 bases unmatched. Variable domain in full (rest from reference TRBV11-3 and TRBJ2-5): EAGVVQSPRYKIIEKKQPVAFWCNPISGHNTLYWYLQNLGQGPELLIRYENEEAVDDSQLPKDRFSAERLKGVDSTLKIQPAELGDSAVYLCASSLGQGEWETQYFGPGTRLLVL.

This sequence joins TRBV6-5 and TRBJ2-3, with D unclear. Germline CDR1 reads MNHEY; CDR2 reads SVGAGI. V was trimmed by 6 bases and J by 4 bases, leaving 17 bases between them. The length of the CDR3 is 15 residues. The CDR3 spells CASRPLVGYSDTQYF. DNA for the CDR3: TGTGCCAGCAGACCCCTAGTGGGGTACTCAGATACGCAGTATTTT.

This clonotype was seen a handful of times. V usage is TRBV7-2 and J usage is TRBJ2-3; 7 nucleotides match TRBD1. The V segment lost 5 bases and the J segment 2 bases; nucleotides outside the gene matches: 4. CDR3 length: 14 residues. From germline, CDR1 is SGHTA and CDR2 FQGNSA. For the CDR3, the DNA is TGTGCCAGCAGCCGGGACAGTCTCACAGATACGCAGTATTTT. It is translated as CASSRDSLTDTQYF.

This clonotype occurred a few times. The CDR3 DNA sequence: TGCAGTGCACAGGGACAGCGCAATCAGCCCCAGCATTTT. Its protein product is CSAQGQRNQPQHF. The chain is built from TRBV20-1 and TRBJ1-5, with 7 bases identical to TRBD1. CDR1 and CDR2 from the germline V gene are DFQATT and SNEGSKA (reference sequence). The V segment lost 6 bases and the J segment 2 bases; nucleotides outside the gene matches: 4. The CDR3 is 13 residues long.

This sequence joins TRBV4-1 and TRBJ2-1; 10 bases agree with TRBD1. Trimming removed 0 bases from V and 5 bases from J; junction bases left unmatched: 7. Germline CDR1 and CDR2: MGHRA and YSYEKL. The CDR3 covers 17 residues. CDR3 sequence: CASSQDPPGQGNNEQFF. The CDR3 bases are TGCGCCAGCAGCCAAGACCCGCCGGGACAGGGGAACAATGAGCAGTTCTTC.

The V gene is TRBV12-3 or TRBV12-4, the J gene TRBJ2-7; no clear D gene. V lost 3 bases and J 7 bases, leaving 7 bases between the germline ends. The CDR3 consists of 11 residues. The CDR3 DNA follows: TGTGCCAGCAGTTTTAGGCGGGAGCAGTACTTC. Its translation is CASSFRREQYF.

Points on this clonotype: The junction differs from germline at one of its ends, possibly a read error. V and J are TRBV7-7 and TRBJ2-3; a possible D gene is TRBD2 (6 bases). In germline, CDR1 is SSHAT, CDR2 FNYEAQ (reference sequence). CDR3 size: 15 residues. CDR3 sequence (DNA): TGTGCTAGCAGCCGGGACTTGTCTAGCACAGATACGCAGTATTTT. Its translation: CASSRDLSSTDTQYF.

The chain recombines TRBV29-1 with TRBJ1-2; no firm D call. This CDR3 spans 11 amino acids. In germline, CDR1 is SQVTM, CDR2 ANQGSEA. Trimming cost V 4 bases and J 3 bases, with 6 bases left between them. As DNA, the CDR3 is TGCAGCGTTGGTGGGGACTATGGCTACACCTTC. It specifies CSVGGDYGYTF.

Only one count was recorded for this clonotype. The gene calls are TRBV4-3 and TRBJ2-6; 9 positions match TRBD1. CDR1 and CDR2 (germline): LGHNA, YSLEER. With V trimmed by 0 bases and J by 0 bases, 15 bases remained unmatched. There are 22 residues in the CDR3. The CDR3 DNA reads TGCGCCAGCAGCCAAGATGCGTTCGGGTGGACAGGGGACTTCTCTGGGGCCAACGTCCTGACTTTC. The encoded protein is CASSQDAFGWTGDFSGANVLTF.

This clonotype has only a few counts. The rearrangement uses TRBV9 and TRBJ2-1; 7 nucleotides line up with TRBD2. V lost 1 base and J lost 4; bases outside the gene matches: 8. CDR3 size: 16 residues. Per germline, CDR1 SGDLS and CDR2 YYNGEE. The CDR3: CASSVSAASGYNEQFF. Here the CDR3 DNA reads TGTGCCAGCAGCGTATCCGCGGCTAGCGGATACAATGAGCAGTTCTTC. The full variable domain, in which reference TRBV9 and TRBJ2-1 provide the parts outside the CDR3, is DSGVTQTPKHLITATGQRVTLRCSPRSGDLSVYWYQQSLDQGLQFLIQYYNGEERAKGNILERFSAQQFPDLHSELNLSSLELGDSALYFCASSVSAASGYNEQFFGPGTRLTVL.

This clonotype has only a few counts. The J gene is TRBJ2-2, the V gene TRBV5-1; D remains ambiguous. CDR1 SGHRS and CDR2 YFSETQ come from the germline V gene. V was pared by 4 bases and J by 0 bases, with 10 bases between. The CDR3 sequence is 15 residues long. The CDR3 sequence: CASSLVRANTGELFF. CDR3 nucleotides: TGCGCCAGCAGCCTGGTTAGAGCGAACACCGGGGAGCTGTTTTTT. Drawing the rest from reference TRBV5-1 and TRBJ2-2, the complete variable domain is KAGVTQTPRYLIKTRGQQVTLSCSPISGHRSVSWYQQTPGQGLQFLFEYFSETQRNKGNFPGRFSGRQFSNSRSEMNVSTLELGDSALYLCASSLVRANTGELFFGEGSRLTVL.

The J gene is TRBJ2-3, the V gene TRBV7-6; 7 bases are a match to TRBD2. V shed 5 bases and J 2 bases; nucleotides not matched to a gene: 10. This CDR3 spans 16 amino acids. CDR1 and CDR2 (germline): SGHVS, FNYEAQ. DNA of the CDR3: TGTGCCAGCAGCCAAGGCGGGGGAACCACCACAGATACGCAGTATTTT. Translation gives CASSQGGGTTTDTQYF.

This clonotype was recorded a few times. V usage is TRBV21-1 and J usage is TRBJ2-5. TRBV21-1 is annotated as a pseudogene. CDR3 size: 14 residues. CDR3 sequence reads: CASTIDRYQETQYF. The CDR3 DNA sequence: TGTGCCAGCACCATTGACAGGTACCAAGAGACCCAGTACTTC.

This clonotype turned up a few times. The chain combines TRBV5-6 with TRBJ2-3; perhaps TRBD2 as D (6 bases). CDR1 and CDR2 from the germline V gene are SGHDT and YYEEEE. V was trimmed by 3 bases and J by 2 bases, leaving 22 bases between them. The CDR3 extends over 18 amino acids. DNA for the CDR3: TGTGCCAGCAGCTCATGGGACCGAAAAGGGGAGGCCACAGATACGCAGTATTTT. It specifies CASSSWDRKGEATDTQYF.

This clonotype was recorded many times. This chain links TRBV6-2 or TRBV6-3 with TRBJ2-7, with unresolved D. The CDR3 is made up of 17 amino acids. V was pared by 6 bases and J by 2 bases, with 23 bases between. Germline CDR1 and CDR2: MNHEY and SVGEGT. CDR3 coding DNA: TGTGCCAGCAGCTATCGTCATGGTGGCCCGCCGGCCTACGAGCAGTACGTC. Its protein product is CASSYRHGGPPAYEQYV.

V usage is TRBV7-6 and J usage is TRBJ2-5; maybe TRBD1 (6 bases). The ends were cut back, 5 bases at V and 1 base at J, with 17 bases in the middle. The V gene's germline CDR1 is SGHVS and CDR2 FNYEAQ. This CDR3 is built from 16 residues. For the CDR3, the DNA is TGTGCCAGCAGCGTAGGACAGACCAGCTTCCAAGAGACCCAGTACTTC. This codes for CASSVGQTSFQETQYF.

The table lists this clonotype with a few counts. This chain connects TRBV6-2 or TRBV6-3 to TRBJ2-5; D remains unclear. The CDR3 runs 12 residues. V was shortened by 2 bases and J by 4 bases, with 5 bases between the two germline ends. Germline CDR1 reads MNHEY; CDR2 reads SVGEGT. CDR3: CASSYPGETQYF. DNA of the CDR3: TGTGCCAGCAGTTACCCCGGAGAGACCCAGTACTTC.

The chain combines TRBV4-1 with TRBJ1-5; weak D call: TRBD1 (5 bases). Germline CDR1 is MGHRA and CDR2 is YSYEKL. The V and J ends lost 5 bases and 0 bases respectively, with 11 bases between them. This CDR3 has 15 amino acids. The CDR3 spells CASSITGYSNQPQHF. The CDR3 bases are TGCGCCAGCAGCATAACAGGTTATAGCAATCAGCCCCAGCATTTT.

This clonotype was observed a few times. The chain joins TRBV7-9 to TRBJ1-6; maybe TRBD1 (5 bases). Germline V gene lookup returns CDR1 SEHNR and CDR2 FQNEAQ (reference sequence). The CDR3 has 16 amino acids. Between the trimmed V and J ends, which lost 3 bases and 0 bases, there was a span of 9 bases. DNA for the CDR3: TGTGCCAGCAGCTTGGGGGGGAGCTCCTATAATTCACCCCTCCACTTT. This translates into CASSLGGSSYNSPLHF.

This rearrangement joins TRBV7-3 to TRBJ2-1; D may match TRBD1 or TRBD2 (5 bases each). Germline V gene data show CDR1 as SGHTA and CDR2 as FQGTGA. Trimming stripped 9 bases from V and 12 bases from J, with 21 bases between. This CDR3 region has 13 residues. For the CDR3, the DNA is TGTGCCAGTGAATCACTCGTCGGTGGGGGGCAGTTCTTC. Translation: CASESLVGGGQFF.

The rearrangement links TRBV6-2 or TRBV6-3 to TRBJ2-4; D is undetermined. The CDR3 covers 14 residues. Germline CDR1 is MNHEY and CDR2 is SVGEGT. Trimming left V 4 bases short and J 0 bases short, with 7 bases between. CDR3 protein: CASSLTLAKNIQYF. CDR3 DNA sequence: TGTGCCAGCAGTTTAACGTTAGCCAAAAACATTCAGTACTTC.

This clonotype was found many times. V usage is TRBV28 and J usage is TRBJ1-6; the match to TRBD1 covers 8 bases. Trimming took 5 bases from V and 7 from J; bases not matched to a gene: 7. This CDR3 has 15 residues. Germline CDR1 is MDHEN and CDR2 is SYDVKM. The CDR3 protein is CASSRGGTGNSPLHF. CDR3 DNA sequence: TGTGCCAGCAGTCGGGGGGGGACAGGCAATTCACCCCTCCACTTT. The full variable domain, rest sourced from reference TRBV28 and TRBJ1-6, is DVKVTQSSRYLVKRTGEKVFLECVQDMDHENMFWYRQDPGLGLRLIYFSYDVKMKEKGDIPEGYSVSREKKERFSLILESASTNQTSMYLCASSRGGTGNSPLHFGNGTRLTVT.

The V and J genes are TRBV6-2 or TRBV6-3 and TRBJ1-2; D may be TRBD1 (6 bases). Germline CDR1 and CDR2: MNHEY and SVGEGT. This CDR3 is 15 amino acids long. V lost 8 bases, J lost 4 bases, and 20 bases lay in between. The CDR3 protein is CASRERGTPFYGYTF. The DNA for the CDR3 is TGTGCCAGCCGAGAACGCGGGACACCTTTCTATGGCTACACCTTC.

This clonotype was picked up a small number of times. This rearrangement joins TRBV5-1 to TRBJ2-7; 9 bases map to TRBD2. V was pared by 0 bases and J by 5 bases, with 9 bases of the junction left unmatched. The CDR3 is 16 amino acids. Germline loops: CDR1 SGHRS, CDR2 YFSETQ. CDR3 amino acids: CASSLARGRGGHEQYF. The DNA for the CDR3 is TGCGCCAGCAGCTTGGCCCGAGGGCGGGGGGGACACGAGCAGTACTTC. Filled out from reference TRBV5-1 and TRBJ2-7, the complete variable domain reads KAGVTQTPRYLIKTRGQQVTLSCSPISGHRSVSWYQQTPGQGLQFLFEYFSETQRNKGNFPGRFSGRQFSNSRSEMNVSTLELGDSALYLCASSLARGRGGHEQYFGPGTRLTVT.

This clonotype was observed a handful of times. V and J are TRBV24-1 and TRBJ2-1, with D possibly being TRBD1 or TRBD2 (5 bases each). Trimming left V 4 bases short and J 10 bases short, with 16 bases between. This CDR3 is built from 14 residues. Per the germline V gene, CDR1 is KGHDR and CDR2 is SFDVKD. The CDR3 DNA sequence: TGTGCCACCAGTGAGGGGCATGGGGAGTCGGAGCAGTTCTTC. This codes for CATSEGHGESEQFF.

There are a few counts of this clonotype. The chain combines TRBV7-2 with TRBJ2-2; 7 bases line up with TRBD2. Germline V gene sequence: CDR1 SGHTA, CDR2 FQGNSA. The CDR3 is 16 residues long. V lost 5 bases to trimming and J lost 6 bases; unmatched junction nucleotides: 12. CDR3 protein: CASSPGRVGRSGELFF. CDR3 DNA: TGTGCCAGCAGCCCAGGGAGGGTTGGTCGGTCCGGGGAGCTGTTTTTT.

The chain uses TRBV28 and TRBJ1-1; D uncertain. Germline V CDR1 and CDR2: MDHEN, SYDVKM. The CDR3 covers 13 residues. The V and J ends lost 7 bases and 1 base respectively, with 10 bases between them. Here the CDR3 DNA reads TGTGCCAGCAAGGGCCGGGAGAACACTGAAGCTTTCTTT. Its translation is CASKGRENTEAFF.